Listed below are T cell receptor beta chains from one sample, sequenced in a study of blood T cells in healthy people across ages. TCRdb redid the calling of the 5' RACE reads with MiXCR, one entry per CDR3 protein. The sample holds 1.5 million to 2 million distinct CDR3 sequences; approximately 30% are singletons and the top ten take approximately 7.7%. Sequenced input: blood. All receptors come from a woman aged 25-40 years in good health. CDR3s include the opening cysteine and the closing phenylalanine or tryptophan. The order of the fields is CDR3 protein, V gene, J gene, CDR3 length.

cdr3_aa: CSATHLPGQGTYEQYF; v_call: TRBV20-1; j_call: .; cdr3_length: 16
cdr3_aa: CASSPSGLIQETQYF; v_call: TRBV13; j_call: TRBJ2-5; cdr3_length: 15
cdr3_aa: CASSQDLARANTGELFF; v_call: TRBV3-1; j_call: TRBJ2-2; cdr3_length: 17
cdr3_aa: CAWSWGEETQYF; v_call: TRBV30; j_call: TRBJ2-5; cdr3_length: 12
cdr3_aa: CASSTPGLAKNIQYF; v_call: TRBV11-2; j_call: TRBJ2-4; cdr3_length: 15
cdr3_aa: CASSGTSGGRNEQFF; v_call: TRBV6-6; j_call: TRBJ2-1; cdr3_length: 15
cdr3_aa: CASSAAGRAEKLFF; v_call: TRBV28; j_call: TRBJ1-4; cdr3_length: 14
cdr3_aa: CASSISGGATDTQYF; v_call: TRBV12-3/TRBV12-4; j_call: TRBJ2-3; cdr3_length: 15
cdr3_aa: CASSGIAPSQGKGEKLFF; v_call: TRBV12-3/TRBV12-4; j_call: TRBJ1-4; cdr3_length: 18
cdr3_aa: CASSQEQGLGETQYF; v_call: TRBV7-3; j_call: TRBJ2-5; cdr3_length: 15
cdr3_aa: CRASTRSYEQYF; v_call: TRBV20-1; j_call: TRBJ2-7; cdr3_length: 12
cdr3_aa: CSAWDLSGGGGTDTQYF; v_call: TRBV20-1; j_call: TRBJ2-3; cdr3_length: 17
cdr3_aa: CASSPTTGSGYEQYF; v_call: TRBV7-2; j_call: TRBJ2-7; cdr3_length: 15
cdr3_aa: CASSLADGTTHEQYF; v_call: TRBV7-9; j_call: TRBJ2-7; cdr3_length: 15
cdr3_aa: CASSPIVTDTQYF; v_call: TRBV9; j_call: TRBJ2-3; cdr3_length: 13
cdr3_aa: CASSFGGARETQYF; v_call: TRBV7-9; j_call: TRBJ2-5; cdr3_length: 14
cdr3_aa: CASKLYPNQPQHF; v_call: TRBV5-1; j_call: TRBJ1-5; cdr3_length: 13
cdr3_aa: CSVDRGRFRNEQFF; v_call: TRBV29-1; j_call: TRBJ2-1; cdr3_length: 14
cdr3_aa: CASSIQGWYTEAFF; v_call: TRBV2; j_call: TRBJ1-1; cdr3_length: 14
cdr3_aa: CATYPGPDAHGYTF; v_call: TRBV21-1; j_call: TRBJ1-2; cdr3_length: 14
cdr3_aa: CASSLKGPSYNEQFF; v_call: TRBV5-1; j_call: TRBJ2-1; cdr3_length: 15
cdr3_aa: CASSPGIFAEQFF; v_call: TRBV7-2; j_call: TRBJ2-1; cdr3_length: 13
cdr3_aa: CASRGTGAGEQYF; v_call: TRBV6-2/TRBV6-3; j_call: TRBJ2-7; cdr3_length: 13
cdr3_aa: CASSVGTSGRTQETQYF; v_call: TRBV7-2; j_call: TRBJ2-5; cdr3_length: 17
cdr3_aa: CASKLGQGQYF; v_call: TRBV2; j_call: TRBJ2-4; cdr3_length: 11
cdr3_aa: CATSRDLPSSSIRDTQYF; v_call: TRBV15; j_call: TRBJ2-3; cdr3_length: 18
cdr3_aa: CASSLDANQPQHF; v_call: TRBV7-2; j_call: TRBJ1-5; cdr3_length: 13
cdr3_aa: CASSLGDNYGYTF; v_call: TRBV5-1; j_call: TRBJ1-2; cdr3_length: 13
cdr3_aa: CASSFRRPDTDTQYF; v_call: TRBV28; j_call: TRBJ2-3; cdr3_length: 15
cdr3_aa: CASSQDSGAFSTDTQYF; v_call: TRBV4-1; j_call: TRBJ2-3; cdr3_length: 17